Sequencing of this T cell receptor (beta chain) was carried out in a study of blood T cell repertoires in COVID-19. Study as a whole: Samples representing acute and convalescent COVID-19 were sourced from the United States, Italy and Spain. PBMCs, B-cell-depleted T cells, or T cells provided the cDNA or gDNA that made up the material.

In the original processing: Amplified reference gene primers provided the basis for estimating nucleated cell counts. Measured with immunoSEQ multiplex PCR; TCRdb has only the in-frame clones, and not every one. V, J and clone size were drawn from that table, and D and trimming were deduced from the DNA. The sample consists of about 190,000 clones, less than 80% of them appearing once. This CDR3 is 16 amino acids long. Germline loops: CDR1 SGHNT, CDR2 YYREEE (reference sequence). V trimming: 2 bases; J trimming: 2 bases; junction bases outside the gene matches: 7. The source is a woman aged 50 to 60 with acute or convalescent COVID-19. The chain couples TRBV5-4 to TRBJ2-3, with 8 bases fitting TRBD2. The sample consisted of peripheral blood. The CDR3 here is CASSFGGGQSTDTQYF. The CDR3 DNA reads TGTGCCAGCAGCTTCGGGGGGGGCCAGTCCACAGATACGCAGTATTTT. Looking up the rest from reference TRBV5-4 and TRBJ2-3 gives the full variable domain: ETGVTQSPTHLIKTRGQQVTLRCSSQSGHNTVSWYQQALGQGPQFIFQYYREEENGRGNFPPRFSGLQFPNYSSELNVNALELDDSALYLCASSFGGGQSTDTQYFGPGTRLTVL.